Shown below are 25 T cell receptor beta chains from a single sample sequenced in a study of blood T cell repertoires in COVID-19. Assay: immunoSEQ multiplex PCR; the TCRdb copy retains only in-frame clones and omits some. This sample has roughly 20,000 clones, with about 89% found just once. The sequencing input was peripheral blood. The receptors were sampled from a human donor in a cohort sampled during active COVID-19.

In its sample, this clone was seen once. The CDR3 nucleotides read TGTGCCAGCTCACCCCAGTCTCGGGAGCCCCAGCATTTT. Translated: CASSPQSREPQHF. The chain combines TRBV18 with TRBJ1-5; D gene uncertain. Germline V gives CDR1 KGHSH, CDR2 LQKENI. This CDR3 region has 13 residues. The V end was cut by 3 bases, the J end by 8 bases, with 11 bases between.

The genes are TRBV5-1 and TRBJ2-3; 8 nucleotides match TRBD1. The CDR3 is made up of 16 amino acids. Germline V lookup: CDR1 SGHRS, CDR2 YFSETQ. V lost 3 bases, J lost 3 bases, and 9 bases stayed unmatched. The CDR3 spells CASSSVQGAETDTQYF. The CDR3 bases are TGCGCCAGCAGCTCAGTTCAGGGGGCTGAGACAGATACGCAGTATTTT.

The chain has TRBV23-1 and TRBJ2-5; no firm D call. TRBV23-1 is an open reading frame whose function is uncertain. Trimming removed 0 bases at V and 5 bases at J, with 25 bases between. The CDR3 length is 19 residues. The DNA for the CDR3 is TGCGCCAGCAGTCAATCCAGTTCCCCCAAGCGCCAAAAGTTCGAGACCCAGTACTTC. Translation gives CASSQSSSPKRQKFETQYF.

The V gene is TRBV6-5, the J gene TRBJ2-7, with D perhaps TRBD1 (5 bases). The ends were cut back, 0 bases at V and 5 bases at J, with 11 bases in the middle. Germline CDR1 MNHEY, CDR2 SVGAGI. The CDR3 contains 14 residues. The CDR3: CASSYSKGNHEQYF. DNA of the CDR3: TGTGCCAGCAGTTACTCAAAGGGGAACCACGAGCAGTACTTC.

This clone was detected only once. V and J are TRBV5-6 and TRBJ2-7; D perhaps matches TRBD1 (6 bases). V was cut by 4 bases and J by 1 base, with 18 bases left in between. The CDR3 extends over 16 amino acids. Germline V gives CDR1 SGHDT, CDR2 YYEEEE. The CDR3 spells CASSNPMGASSYEQYF. Here the CDR3 DNA reads TGTGCCAGCAGCAATCCCATGGGGGCGAGTTCCTACGAGCAGTACTTC.

CDR3 loop: CASSERGLGKDTQYF. For the CDR3, the DNA is TGTGCCAGCAGTGAAAGGGGGCTGGGGAAGGATACGCAGTATTTT. The J gene is TRBJ2-3, the V gene TRBV2; TRBD1 agrees at 7 bases. The CDR3 has 15 residues. V gave up 2 bases and J gave up 6 bases; unmatched junction bases: 8. Germline V lookup: CDR1 SNHLY, CDR2 FYNNEI. Supplemented by reference TRBV2 and TRBJ2-3, the full variable domain reads EPEVTQTPSHQVTQMGQEVILRCVPISNHLYFYWYRQILGQKVEFLVSFYNNEISEKSEIFDDQFSVERPDGSNFTLKIRSTKLEDSAMYFCASSERGLGKDTQYFGPGTRLTVL.

The chain links TRBV27 to TRBJ1-2, with 8 positions matching TRBD1. The junction had 9 bases not matched to a gene; V was cut back by 7 bases and J by 8 bases. The CDR3 is made up of 13 amino acids. The germline CDR1 and CDR2 sequences are MNHEY and SMNVEV (reference sequence). CDR3 sequence: CASTEDRARGYTF. The DNA for the CDR3 is TGTGCCAGCACCGAGGACAGGGCACGCGGCTACACCTTC.

This clone was counted once. The chain couples TRBV30 to TRBJ1-2, with TRBD1 identical over 10 bases. Germline loops: CDR1 GTSNPN, CDR2 SVGIG (reference sequence). The trim removed 4 bases at V and 7 bases at J, leaving 9 bases unmatched. This CDR3 spans 14 amino acids. The CDR3 region has the DNA TGTGCCTGGATTGCCAGGACAGGGGGTCGTGGCTACACCTTC. It is translated as CAWIARTGGRGYTF.

The chain uses TRBV5-1 and TRBJ2-7; 11 bases are shared with TRBD2. After removal of 5 bases from V and 6 bases from J, the junction contained 10 bases not matched to a gene. Germline CDR1 is SGHRS and CDR2 is YFSETQ. The CDR3 has 15 residues. The chain's CDR3 is CASRGTSGSSGEQYF. CDR3 coding DNA: TGCGCCAGCAGAGGCACTAGCGGGAGTTCGGGCGAGCAGTACTTC.

The rearrangement joins TRBV15 to TRBJ1-2; 8 nucleotides match TRBD1. V lost 8 bases to trimming and J lost 4 bases; unmatched junction nucleotides: 6. The CDR3 extends over 13 amino acids. In germline, CDR1 is LNHNV, CDR2 YYDKDF (reference sequence). CDR3 in amino acids: CATGQGLSYGYTF. The CDR3, as DNA: TGTGCCACCGGACAGGGTTTATCCTATGGCTACACCTTC.

The CDR3 here is CASSPREDTEAFF. CDR3 coding DNA: TGTGCCAGCTCACCAAGGGAGGACACTGAAGCTTTCTTT. The V and J genes are TRBV18 and TRBJ1-1; D not resolved. This CDR3 has 13 residues. In germline, CDR1 is KGHSH, CDR2 LQKENI. With 2 bases removed from V and 3 bases from J, the gap between germline ends came to 7 bases.

The count of this clone is one. V and J are TRBV3-1 (or the pseudogene TRBV3-2) and TRBJ2-1; 8 bases match TRBD1. The germline V gene has CDR1 LGHDT and CDR2 YNNKEL (reference sequence). CDR3 length: 13 amino acids. V shed 4 bases, J shed 4 bases, and the junction held 0 bases outside the gene matches. CDR3 coding DNA: TGTGCCAGCAGCCGACAGGGGTACAATGAGCAGTTCTTC. This gives the protein CASSRQGYNEQFF.

V and J are TRBV11-2 and TRBJ2-1; TRBD2 might be the D (5 bases). V lost 8 bases and J 6 bases, leaving 17 bases between the germline ends. The CDR3 is made up of 14 amino acids. CDR1 is SGHAT and CDR2 is FQNNGV in the germline V gene. CDR3 sequence (DNA): TGTGCCAGCTTCGAGGGCAGTACCCCCAATGAGCAGTTCTTC. It encodes CASFEGSTPNEQFF.

The chain combines TRBV28 with TRBJ2-3, with 7 nucleotides matching TRBD2. Germline V gene data show CDR1 as MDHEN and CDR2 as SYDVKM. J lost 5 bases, V lost 5 bases, and 4 bases had no gene match. The CDR3 consists of 13 residues. The CDR3 loop reads CASSLTGGDTQYF. The DNA of the CDR3 is TGTGCCAGCAGTCTAACGGGGGGAGATACGCAGTATTTT.

The table lists this clone with a few counts. This chain joins TRBV28 and TRBJ1-1; D call uncertain. This CDR3 is 12 amino acids long. Germline assignment: CDR1 MDHEN and CDR2 SYDVKM. V was trimmed by 3 bases and J by 6 bases, leaving 8 bases between them. Here the CDR3 DNA reads TGTGCCAGCAGTTTGTCTGAGGCTGAAGCTTTCTTT. Translated, it gives CASSLSEAEAFF.

The chain has TRBV11-3 and TRBJ2-7; TRBD2 aligns across 13 bases. Trimming took 5 bases from V and 2 from J; bases not matched to a gene: 12. The CDR3 contains 18 residues. Germline V CDR1 and CDR2: SGHNT, YENEEA. DNA of the CDR3: TGTGCCAGCAGCCCCCGGGGACTAGCGGGGACTAATACCTACGAGCAGTACTTC. This sequence encodes CASSPRGLAGTNTYEQYF. The variable domain in full, completed from reference TRBV11-3 and TRBJ2-7, reads EAGVVQSPRYKIIEKKQPVAFWCNPISGHNTLYWYLQNLGQGPELLIRYENEEAVDDSQLPKDRFSAERLKGVDSTLKIQPAELGDSAVYLCASSPRGLAGTNTYEQYFGPGTRLTVT.

The chain links TRBV18 to TRBJ1-3, with D hard to call. This CDR3 spans 16 amino acids. The V end lost 0 bases, the J end lost 0 bases, and 9 bases lay between the germline ends. Germline CDR1 KGHSH, CDR2 LQKENI. CDR3 sequence: CASSPPQSSSGNTIYF. The DNA of the CDR3 is TGTGCCAGCTCACCACCCCAGTCAAGCTCTGGAAACACCATATATTTT.

A single count supports this clone. The rearrangement links TRBV5-4 to TRBJ1-6; unclear D gene. Germline assignment: CDR1 SGHNT and CDR2 YYREEE (reference sequence). This CDR3 contains 15 residues. Between the trimmed V and J ends, which lost 4 bases and 0 bases, there was a span of 8 bases. CDR3 protein: CASSPQSSYNSPLHF. The DNA of the CDR3 is TGTGCCAGCAGCCCACAGAGCTCCTATAATTCACCCCTCCACTTT.

The V and J genes are TRBV7-9 and TRBJ1-1, with TRBD1 matching over 7 bases. This CDR3 region has 16 residues. Germline CDR1 and CDR2: SEHNR and FQNEAQ (reference sequence). The J segment lost 1 base and the V segment lost 4 bases, leaving 9 bases of the junction unmatched. DNA for the CDR3: TGTGCCAGCAGCTCTTCTCGGACAGGCAAGAACACTGAAGCTTTCTTT. This encodes CASSSSRTGKNTEAFF. Combining the CDR3 with reference TRBV7-9 and TRBJ1-1 gives the whole variable domain DTGVSQNPRHKITKRGQNVTFRCDPISEHNRLYWYRQTLGQGPEFLTYFQNEAQLEKSRLLSDRFSAERPKGSFSTLEIQRTEQGDSAMYLCASSSSRTGKNTEAFFGQGTRLTVV.

The chain couples TRBV7-9 to TRBJ2-7; the match to TRBD2 covers 9 bases. CDR3 length: 16 amino acids. V lost 2 bases to trimming and J lost 2 bases; unmatched junction nucleotides: 7. Germline assignment: CDR1 SEHNR and CDR2 FQNEAQ (reference sequence). CDR3: CASSLTSGRRAYEQYF. Here the CDR3 DNA reads TGTGCCAGCAGCTTAACCAGCGGGAGGCGAGCCTACGAGCAGTACTTC.

The V call is TRBV29-1, the J call TRBJ2-7; D might be TRBD1 (5 bases). There are 15 residues in the CDR3. V was cut by 4 bases and J by 0 bases, with 16 bases left in between. Per germline, CDR1 SQVTM and CDR2 ANQGSEA. The CDR3 sequence: CSVALKPGPSYEQYF. Here the CDR3 DNA reads TGCAGCGTTGCACTAAAGCCAGGGCCCTCCTACGAGCAGTACTTC.

The V gene is TRBV27, the J gene TRBJ2-7; D gene ambiguous. V was cut by 7 bases and J by 2 bases, with 21 bases left in between. Germline assignment: CDR1 MNHEY and CDR2 SMNVEV (reference sequence). The CDR3 runs to 16 residues. The CDR3 DNA is TGTGCCAGCAAAAAAAATAGAGACACCGATCCCTACGAGCAGTACTTC. Protein: CASKKNRDTDPYEQYF.

The V and J genes are TRBV3-1 (or the pseudogene TRBV3-2) and TRBJ1-1; D is ambiguous. The germline V gene has CDR1 LGHDT and CDR2 YNNKEL (reference sequence). The CDR3 is made up of 14 amino acids. V was pared by 0 bases and J by 9 bases, with 14 bases between. Here the CDR3 reads CASSQDGQKPQAFF. The CDR3 DNA reads TGTGCCAGCAGCCAAGATGGGCAGAAACCTCAAGCTTTCTTT.

By sample fraction, this clone is medium-sized (0.01 to 0.1%). This sample also contains other DNA sequences that code for the same CDR3. The chain couples TRBV28 to TRBJ2-7; 10 nucleotides align to TRBD2. With V trimmed by 9 bases and J by 0 bases, 5 bases remained unmatched. The germline V gene encodes CDR1 MDHEN and CDR2 SYDVKM. This CDR3 is 14 amino acids long. The CDR3 sequence is CASTLAGDSYEQYF. The CDR3 nucleotides read TGTGCCAGTACTCTAGCGGGGGACTCCTACGAGCAGTACTTC.

This clone was seen more than once but under ten times. This CDR3 is CATSGAGNTEAFF. The CDR3 nucleotides are TGTGCCACCAGTGGGGCAGGGAACACTGAAGCTTTCTTT. The V and J genes are TRBV24-1 and TRBJ1-1; D uncertain. The V end lost 5 bases, the J end lost 1 base, and 7 bases lay between the germline ends. The germline V gene encodes CDR1 KGHDR and CDR2 SFDVKD. CDR3 length: 13 amino acids.